The next 14 T cell receptor beta chains were all read from a single sample in a study of shared clonotypes between healthy human individuals. Produced via immunoSEQ multiplex PCR; TCRdb's table is partial and in-frame only. Counted here are roughly 550,000 clones, nearly 97% occurring once; the ten biggest clones make up 0.11%. Naive CD8 cells lacked CD45RO, underwent positive selection for CCR7 and left out terminally differentiated effector memory CD45RA+ cells. Sequencing was carried out using naive CD8+ T cells sorted from blood. The receptors here all came from a woman aged 25 to 45 in good health.

V usage is TRBV19 and J usage is TRBJ2-7, with 8 nucleotides matching TRBD2. CDR1 is LNHDA and CDR2 is SQIVND in the germline V gene (reference sequence). The V segment lost 4 bases and the J segment 1 base; nucleotides outside the gene matches: 6. This CDR3 has 15 residues. The CDR3 region is CASSRWAGGSYEQYF. CDR3 DNA: TGTGCCAGTAGTAGGTGGGCGGGAGGTTCCTACGAGCAGTACTTC.

The CDR3 protein is CSVELLSRVRGQDTQYF. The CDR3 coding sequence is TGCAGCGTTGAACTTTTATCACGTGTAAGGGGGCAAGATACGCAGTATTTT. The chain recombines TRBV29-1 with TRBJ2-3; 7 nucleotides agree with TRBD1. CDR3 length: 17 residues. V gave up 2 bases and J gave up 5 bases; unmatched junction bases: 16. CDR1 is SQVTM and CDR2 is ANQGSEA in the germline V gene.

The chain carries TRBV7-9 and TRBJ1-1; 11 bases align to TRBD1. CDR3 size: 17 residues. J was trimmed by 5 bases and V by 4 bases; bases with no gene match: 12. Looked up from germline, CDR1 is SEHNR and CDR2 is FQNEAQ (reference sequence). The CDR3 spells CASSSPGQGGLGTEAFF. For the CDR3, the DNA is TGTGCCAGCAGCTCTCCGGGACAGGGGGGTTTGGGTACTGAAGCTTTCTTT.

The rearrangement links TRBV15 to TRBJ2-7, with 14 positions matching TRBD2. Germline CDR1 is LNHNV and CDR2 is YYDKDF (reference sequence). After removal of 5 bases from V and 7 bases from J, the junction contained 10 bases not matched to a gene. The CDR3 consists of 16 residues. This chain's CDR3 is CATSAGTSGRAREQYF. The DNA of the CDR3 is TGTGCCACCAGCGCCGGGACTAGCGGGAGAGCGCGTGAGCAGTACTTC.

The chain couples TRBV10-3 to TRBJ2-1; D may be TRBD1 (5 bases). The CDR3 extends over 14 amino acids. The V gene lost 2 bases and the J gene lost 8 bases, with 13 bases spanning the gap. CDR1 and CDR2 (germline): ENHRY, SYGVKD. DNA of the CDR3: TGTGCCATCAGTGAGGGCCAGGGTTACGATGAGCAGTTCTTC. Translated, it gives CAISEGQGYDEQFF.

This clone was picked up one time. In DNA, the CDR3 is TGTGCCAGCAGCTCTGGACCGGGACAGGGCACAGATACGCAGTATTTT. It encodes CASSSGPGQGTDTQYF. This chain uses TRBV7-6 with TRBJ2-3, with TRBD1 identical over 8 bases. V was pared by 4 bases and J by 1 base, with 7 bases of the junction left unmatched. Germline CDR1 and CDR2: SGHVS and FNYEAQ. The CDR3 has 16 amino acids.

The CDR3 DNA follows: TGTGCCAGCAGTTTAATTGTGGCTGCAGGGCCAGATGAAGCTTTCTTT. This translates into CASSLIVAAGPDEAFF. The J gene is TRBJ1-1, the V gene TRBV27; tentative D call: TRBD1 (5 bases). The CDR3 has 16 residues. CDR1 is MNHEY, CDR2 SMNVEV, per germline (reference sequence). Between the trimmed V and J ends, which lost 2 bases and 7 bases, there was a span of 20 bases.

This chain uses TRBV11-2 with TRBJ2-2; D may correspond to TRBD1 or TRBD2 (5 bases each). The CDR3 totals 13 residues. Germline CDR1 is SGHAT and CDR2 is FQNNGV. CDR3 sequence reads: CAGEGKNTGELFF. The CDR3 bases are TGTGCAGGCGAGGGGAAGAACACCGGGGAGCTGTTTTTT.

V is TRBV5-6 and J is TRBJ1-1; a weak D match, TRBD1 (6 bases). The V gene lost 4 bases and the J gene lost 5 bases, with 15 bases spanning the gap. The CDR3 is made up of 14 amino acids. Germline V gives CDR1 SGHDT, CDR2 YYEEEE. CDR3 in amino acids: CASSPPGGGTEAFF. For the CDR3, the DNA is TGTGCCAGCAGCCCGCCGGGAGGGGGTACTGAAGCTTTCTTT.

The sample holds one count of this clone. The chain joins TRBV11-2 to TRBJ2-7, with 10 positions matching TRBD1. V was pared by 4 bases and J by 7 bases, with 7 bases of the junction left unmatched. This CDR3 spans 14 amino acids. Germline V CDR1 and CDR2: SGHAT, FQNNGV. The CDR3 DNA follows: TGTGCCAGCAGCTCAGACAGGGGGCCTGGGGAGCAGTACTTC. Protein sequence: CASSSDRGPGEQYF.

The chain joins TRBV7-6 to TRBJ2-1, with TRBD2 identical over 8 bases. CDR1 and CDR2 from the germline V gene are SGHVS and FNYEAQ. The V gene end was trimmed by 2 bases and the J gene end by 2 bases; junction bases not matched to a gene: 2. The length of the CDR3 is 15 residues. CDR3 protein: CASSLQLAAYNEQFF. The CDR3 coding sequence is TGTGCCAGCAGCTTACAACTAGCGGCCTACAATGAGCAGTTCTTC.

V and J are TRBV28 and TRBJ2-1; D not resolved. Trimming took 8 bases from V and 5 from J, leaving 13 bases between them. CDR1 MDHEN and CDR2 SYDVKM come from the germline V gene. The CDR3 consists of 13 residues. The CDR3 loop is CASVRPGDNEQFF. The CDR3 DNA sequence: TGTGCCAGCGTTCGTCCCGGAGACAATGAGCAGTTCTTC.

The V call is TRBV5-4, the J call TRBJ1-2, with D unresolved. Between the trimmed V and J ends, which lost 0 bases and 4 bases, there was a span of 10 bases. CDR3 size: 14 residues. Germline CDR1 and CDR2: SGHNT and YYREEE (reference sequence). CDR3 DNA sequence: TGTGCCAGCAGCTTGGTTGGCACCGTCTATGGCTACACCTTC. Its protein is CASSLVGTVYGYTF.

The rearrangement joins TRBV29-1 to TRBJ2-1; 9 bases line up with TRBD2. V lost 6 bases and J lost 1; bases outside the gene matches: 7. The CDR3 totals 15 residues. Germline V gene data show CDR1 as SQVTM and CDR2 as ANQGSEA. CDR3 sequence (DNA): TGCAGCGTCGCGGGCAGCGGGGGGTCCTACAATGAGCAGTTCTTC. Amino acids: CSVAGSGGSYNEQFF.